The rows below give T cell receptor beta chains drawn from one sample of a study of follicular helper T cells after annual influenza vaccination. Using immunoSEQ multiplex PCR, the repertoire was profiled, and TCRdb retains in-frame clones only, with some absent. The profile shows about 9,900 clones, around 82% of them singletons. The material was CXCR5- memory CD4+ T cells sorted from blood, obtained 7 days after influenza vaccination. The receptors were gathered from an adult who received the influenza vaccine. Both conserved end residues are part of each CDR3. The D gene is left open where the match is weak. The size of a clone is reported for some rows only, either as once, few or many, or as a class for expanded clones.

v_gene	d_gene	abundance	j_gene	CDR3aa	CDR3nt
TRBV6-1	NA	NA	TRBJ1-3	CASSEVGNTIYF	TGTGCCAGCAGTGAAGTTGGAAACACCATATATTTT
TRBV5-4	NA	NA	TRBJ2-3	CASKVGGGGSSTDTQYF	TGTGCCAGCAAAGTAGGGGGCGGGGGGAGTAGCACAGATACGCAGTATTTT
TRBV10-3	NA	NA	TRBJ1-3	CAIKGTGNTIYF	TGTGCCATCAAAGGGACTGGAAACACCATATATTTT
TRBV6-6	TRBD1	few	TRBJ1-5	CASSTGQGGQPQHF	TGTGCCAGCAGTACAGGACAGGGAGGTCAGCCCCAGCATTTT
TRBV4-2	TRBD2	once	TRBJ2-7	CASSQDKRGRGPTQQYF	TGTGCCAGCAGCCAAGATAAGCGGGGCCGGGGTCCTACGCAGCAGTACTTC
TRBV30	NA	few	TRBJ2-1	CAWTGGTGNNEQFF	TGTGCCTGGACGGGGGGGACAGGGAACAATGAGCAGTTCTTC
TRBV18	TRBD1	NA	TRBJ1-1	CASSLDSGQGAIEAFF	TGTGCCAGCTCTCTTGACTCCGGACAGGGGGCGATTGAAGCTTTCTTT
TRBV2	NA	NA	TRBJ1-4	CASRDSLNEKLFF	TGTGCCAGCAGAGACAGTCTTAATGAAAAACTGTTTTTT
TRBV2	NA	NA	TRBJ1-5	CASTLGQGGQPQHF	TGTGCCAGCACCCTCGGGCAGGGTGGCCAGCCCCAGCATTTT
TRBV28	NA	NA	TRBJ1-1	CASSLSGLFGEAFF	TGTGCCAGCAGTTTATCAGGGCTTTTCGGTGAAGCTTTCTTT
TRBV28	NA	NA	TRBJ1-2	CASRSGQTYGYTF	TGTGCCAGCAGATCTGGACAGACCTATGGCTACACCTTC
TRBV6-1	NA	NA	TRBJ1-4	CATKGQGHSEKLFF	TGTGCCACCAAAGGGCAAGGCCATAGTGAAAAACTGTTTTTT
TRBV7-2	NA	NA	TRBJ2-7	CASSSQVAGEQYF	TGTGCCAGCAGCTCGCAGGTAGCCGGTGAGCAGTACTTC
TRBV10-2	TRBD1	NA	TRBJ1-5	CASSEDRGLGQPQHF	TGCGCCAGCAGTGAAGACAGGGGGCTCGGGCAGCCCCAGCATTTT
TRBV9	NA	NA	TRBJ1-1	CASSVVSNTEAFF	TGTGCCAGCAGCGTAGTGAGCAACACTGAAGCTTTCTTT
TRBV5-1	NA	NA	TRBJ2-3	CASSSSTDTQYF	TGCGCCAGCAGCTCTAGCACAGATACGCAGTATTTT
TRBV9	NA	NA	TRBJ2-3	CASSVAPSDSMTDTQYF	TGTGCCAGCAGCGTCGCACCTAGCGACAGCATGACAGATACGCAGTATTTT
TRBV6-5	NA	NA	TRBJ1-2	CASRYHQGDYGYTF	TGTGCCAGCAGATACCACCAGGGAGACTATGGCTACACCTTC
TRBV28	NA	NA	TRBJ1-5	CASSLNLHRGNQPQHF	TGTGCCAGCAGTTTAAACCTTCACAGGGGCAATCAGCCCCAGCATTTT
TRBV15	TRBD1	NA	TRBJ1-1	CATSRVGQMNTEAFF	TGTGCCACCAGCAGAGTGGGACAGATGAACACTGAAGCTTTCTTT
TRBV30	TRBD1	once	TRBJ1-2	CAWGAGQGYGYTF	TGTGCCTGGGGGGCGGGACAGGGCTATGGCTACACCTTC
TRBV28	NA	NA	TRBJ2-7	CASSRKLTYEQYF	TGTGCCAGCAGTAGAAAGCTAACCTACGAGCAGTACTTC
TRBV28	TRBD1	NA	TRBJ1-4	CASSAPDREGEKLFF	TGTGCCAGCAGTGCCCCCGACAGGGAGGGTGAAAAACTGTTTTTT
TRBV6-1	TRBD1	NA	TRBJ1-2	CASSATGTAYGYTF	TGTGCCAGCAGTGCCACGGGGACAGCATATGGCTACACCTTC
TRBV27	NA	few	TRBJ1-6	CASSSTGYGESPLHF	TGTGCCAGCAGTTCCACAGGGTACGGGGAGTCACCCCTCCACTTT
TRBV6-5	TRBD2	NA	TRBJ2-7	CASTGLGRVGEQYF	TGTGCCAGCACCGGACTAGGGAGGGTTGGAGAGCAGTACTTC
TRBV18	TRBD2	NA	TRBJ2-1	CASSQRTSGSYEQFF	TGTGCCAGCTCACAAAGGACTAGCGGGAGTTATGAGCAGTTCTTC
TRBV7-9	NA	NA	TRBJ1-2	CASSLGSGSYGYTF	TGTGCCAGCAGCTTAGGTTCGGGAAGCTATGGCTACACCTTC
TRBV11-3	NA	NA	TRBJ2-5	CASSFAAQETQYF	TGTGCCAGCAGCTTCGCGGCTCAAGAGACCCAGTACTTC
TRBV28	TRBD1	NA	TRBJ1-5	CASITDRAHSNQPQHF	TGTGCCAGCATCACGGACAGGGCGCATAGCAATCAGCCCCAGCATTTT
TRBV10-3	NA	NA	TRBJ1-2	CAISESSYGYTF	TGTGCCATCAGTGAGTCGAGCTATGGCTACACCTTC
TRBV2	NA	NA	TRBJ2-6	CASSDPSGANVLTF	TGTGCCAGCAGTGACCCGTCTGGGGCCAACGTCCTGACTTTC
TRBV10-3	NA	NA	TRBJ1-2	CAISESTRQNDGYTF	TGTGCCATCAGTGAGTCGACTCGACAGAACGATGGCTACACCTTC
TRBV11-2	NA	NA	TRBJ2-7	CASSLVRLYEQYF	TGTGCCAGCAGCTTAGTACGGCTATACGAGCAGTACTTC
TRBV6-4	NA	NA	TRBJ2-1	CASSDVGGRKNEQFF	TGTGCCAGCAGTGATGTGGGAGGTCGGAAAAATGAGCAGTTCTTC
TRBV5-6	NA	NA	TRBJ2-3	CASSLFRGSTDTQYF	TGTGCCAGCAGCTTGTTCAGGGGTAGCACAGATACGCAGTATTTT
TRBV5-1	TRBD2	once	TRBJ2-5	CASSLGATSGAILQETQYF	TGCGCCAGCAGCTTGGGGGCTACTAGCGGGGCCATACTCCAAGAGACCCAGTACTTC
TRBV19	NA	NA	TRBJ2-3	CASRGPRTDTQYF	TGTGCCAGTAGAGGCCCTAGAACAGATACGCAGTATTTT
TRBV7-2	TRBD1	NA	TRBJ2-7	CASSWDRASSYEQYF	TGTGCCAGCAGCTGGGACAGGGCAAGCTCCTACGAGCAGTACTTC
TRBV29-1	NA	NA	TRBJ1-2	CSVVPGGGYSYGYTF	TGCAGCGTTGTCCCCGGAGGGGGGTACAGCTATGGCTACACCTTC
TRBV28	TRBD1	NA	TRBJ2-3	CASREQGSADTQYF	TGTGCCAGCAGAGAACAGGGGAGCGCAGATACGCAGTATTTT
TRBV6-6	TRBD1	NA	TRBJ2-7	CASSFPGTGVEQYF	TGTGCCAGCAGTTTCCCAGGGACAGGAGTAGAGCAGTACTTC
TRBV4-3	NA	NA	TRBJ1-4	CASSQDLRQSLGKLFF	TGCGCCAGCAGCCAAGATCTTCGGCAGAGCCTGGGAAAACTGTTTTTT
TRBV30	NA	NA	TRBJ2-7	CAWSQSSRLTSYEQYF	TGTGCCTGGAGTCAATCGAGCCGTCTTACCTCCTACGAGCAGTACTTC